This passage covers 6 T cell receptor beta chains from one sample sequenced in a study. TCRdb used MiXCR to reprocess the 5' RACE reads, holding one entry per CDR3 protein. This sample has over 55,000 distinct CDR3 sequences, with around 30% found just once. What was sequenced was tumor-infiltrating naive CD4+ T cells sorted from the breast tumor. The subset: naive CD4+ T cells, CD4+CD45RA+CD25-. The receptors were gathered from a female donor with breast cancer.

The V gene is TRBV12-3 or TRBV12-4, the J gene TRBJ2-7, with D perhaps TRBD1 (7 bases). The V and J ends lost 6 bases and 3 bases respectively, with 15 bases between them. The CDR3 sequence is 14 residues long. CDR3 sequence reads: CASSPGGQYYEQYF. CDR3 coding DNA: TGTGCCAGCAGCCCCGGGGGACAGTACTACGAGCAGTACTTC.

The V gene is TRBV7-3, the J gene TRBJ2-7; 10 bases match TRBD2. The germline V gene encodes CDR1 SGHTA and CDR2 FQGTGA. V trimming: 1 base; J trimming: 5 bases; junction bases outside the gene matches: 8. The length of the CDR3 is 16 residues. The CDR3 bases are TGTGCCAGCAGCTTAAACGCTCTAGCGGGAGTGCACGAGCAGTACTTC. Its translation is CASSLNALAGVHEQYF.

The chain has TRBV5-1 and TRBJ2-1; 12 bases are a match to TRBD1. The CDR3 length is 16 residues. The V segment lost 7 bases and the J segment 4 bases; nucleotides outside the gene matches: 9. Germline V gives CDR1 SGHRS, CDR2 YFSETQ. CDR3 sequence (DNA): TGCGCCAGCGGCACGGGGACAGGGGGCGTGTACAATGAGCAGTTCTTC. Its protein is CASGTGTGGVYNEQFF.

V is TRBV7-2 and J is TRBJ1-2; 10 bases are a match to TRBD1. The CDR3 totals 15 residues. V lost 6 bases to trimming and J lost 8 bases; unmatched junction nucleotides: 12. CDR1 SGHTA and CDR2 FQGNSA come from the germline V gene. The CDR3 DNA follows: TGTGCCAGCAGTAGTAGCCCAGGGACAGGGGTGGGCTACACCTTC. The encoded protein is CASSSSPGTGVGYTF.

This clonotype showed up just a few times. This chain joins TRBV20-1 and TRBJ2-5; perhaps TRBD1 as D (6 bases). This CDR3 comprises 14 residues. Per germline, CDR1 DFQATT and CDR2 SNEGSKA (reference sequence). V dropped 1 base and J dropped 3 bases, with 12 bases sitting between them. Here the CDR3 DNA reads TGCAGTGCTAGAGGGGACATGATCAAAGAGACCCAGTACTTC. Its translation is CSARGDMIKETQYF.

This clonotype was counted only a few times. The chain carries TRBV20-1 and TRBJ1-2; D unresolved. With 0 bases removed from V and 2 bases from J, the gap between germline ends came to 7 bases. CDR3 length: 13 residues. The germline CDR1 and CDR2 sequences are DFQATT and SNEGSKA (reference sequence). CDR3 DNA sequence: TGCAGTGCTAGAGATTCCGTGAACTATGGCTACACCTTC. Its protein product is CSARDSVNYGYTF.